This note documents a single T cell receptor beta chain sequence. The antigen it recognizes is unknown. It has no much larger one-base neighbor in the sample; base qualities were not kept. The data were obtained in a study of post-analysis software for immune sequencing data (dated by TCRdb to 2015 to 2017). With respect to the entire study: Relapsing-remitting, secondary progressive and progressive-relapsing multiple sclerosis were recorded as disease courses, and subtype annotation was lacking for some patients. Patient repertoires were compared against around 10 previously published healthy control repertoires from donors aged about 6 to 25 years. A subset of samples was prepared in parallel using single-end sample barcoding, then pooled and co-amplified after Illumina adapter ligation.

The germline ends are 15 bases apart after V is trimmed by 5 bases and J by 5 bases. Spanning cysteine to phenylalanine, the CDR3 consists of 14 amino acids. The read is trimmed to its CDR3 DNA, 42 bases read in frame from base 1. Per the germline V gene, MNHEY is the CDR1 and SVGAGI is the CDR2. Beyond this particular receptor, the publication reports: The multiple sclerosis patient group was slightly younger than the control group. Compared with controls, multiple sclerosis patients had significantly lower normalized Chao1 diversity, a finding suggesting substantial peripheral T-cell clonal expansion. Direct clustering with F measure showed strong co-clustering of samples prepared in the same batch, prompting a batch-effect correction. Significantly higher frequencies in patients than in controls were found for five or six TRBV segments, including TRBV5-6, TRBV5-1 and TRBV20-1.

The time point label corresponds to: second blood draw from one MS patient after hematopoietic stem cell transplantation. TCR beta repertoires were profiled from peripheral blood of 13 young patients with multiple sclerosis to demonstrate the VDJtools post-analysis software. The multiple sclerosis patients were children and adolescents ranging in age from 6 to 15 years. The library was prepared using PCR. Instrument used: Illumina HiSeq 2500. Unique molecular identifiers were incorporated into TCR beta cDNA libraries to reduce PCR and sequencing biases. Every 1 to 10 million input T cells yielded about 500,000 cDNA molecules, meaning each molecule approximated one T cell. The same protocol used for the earlier healthy control dataset was applied to prepare and sequence the patient libraries. Samples belonging to the same batch were prepared together, multiplexed and sequenced on a shared HiSeq lane. In the source study's methods: Raw barcoded reads were processed with MIGEC, and single-read molecular identifier groups were discarded before consensus assembly and CDR3 extraction. VDJtools was used for post-analysis of the clonotype tables, and diversity was normalized by down-sampling every dataset to the size of the smallest sample. In repertoire overlap clustering, CDR3 amino acid sequences, but not nucleotide sequences, were matched to correct batch-related cross-sample contamination. The public reads were quality trimmed at Q25 with fastp and then assembled into clones with MiXCR by TCRdb, keeping productive beta chains. Each CDR3 protein gets just one entry, which takes the most common genes and DNA from the rows behind it. TCRdb, not the authors, supplied the V and J calls. For this sample there are under 200,000 distinct CDR3 sequences; roughly 35% appear just once. Roughly 28% of the sample comes from the top ten.

The chain was built from TRBV6-5 and TRBJ2-5; the D segment could be TRBD2, given 6 matching bases. The receptor comes from a girl aged 5 to 17 with multiple sclerosis. Donor details come from another sample of the same person, matched by shared clones. The source material was blood, sampled after autologous hematopoietic stem cell transplantation. The CDR3 amino acid sequence is: CASSTPGGSETQYF. The DNA sequence is TGTGCCAGCAGTACTCCCGGGGGTAGTGAGACCCAGTACTTC.